These 16 T cell receptor beta chains were sequenced from one sample in a study of T cell repertoires in ileal Crohn's disease. Method: immunoSEQ multiplex PCR; TCRdb's copy keeps in-frame clones and lacks some. The profile shows around 5,800 clones, approximately 87% of them singletons. The sorted cells were lamina propria lymphocytes from surgical specimens, first isolated by density gradient. Sequencing was done on a sample of CD4+ T cells from ileum. The origin of the receptors is an adult with Crohn's disease. Some clones in this sample may be carry-over from other donors' samples.

The V and J genes are TRBV7-9 and TRBJ2-7; maybe TRBD2 (6 bases). This CDR3 has 14 amino acids. Deletions cut 5 bases from V and 5 bases from J, with 16 bases between. Per the germline V gene, CDR1 is SEHNR and CDR2 is FQNEAQ (reference sequence). The CDR3 DNA reads as TGTGCCAGCAGCGGATCCGGGAGAACCGACGAGCAGTACTTC. Amino acids: CASSGSGRTDEQYF.

The chain combines TRBV6-1 with TRBJ2-7, with D tentatively TRBD2 (6 bases). This CDR3 contains 12 residues. V was clipped by 6 bases and J by 6 bases, with 12 bases between them. Looked up from germline, CDR1 is MNHNS and CDR2 is SASEGT. The DNA for the CDR3 is TGTGCCAGCAGGGTTAGGGGACTCGAGCAGTACTTC. Translating it yields CASRVRGLEQYF.

The rearrangement links TRBV10-1 to TRBJ2-7, with D possibly being TRBD1 (5 bases). CDR1 and CDR2 (germline): WNHNN, SYGVQD (reference sequence). The V end was cut by 8 bases, the J end by 2 bases, with 22 bases between. CDR3 length: 16 amino acids. CDR3 DNA sequence: TGCGCCAGCGGGGCCAGGGCAGGAAATTTAACCTACGAGCAGTACTTC. Encoded protein: CASGARAGNLTYEQYF.

The rearrangement links TRBV6-1 to TRBJ2-7; TRBD1 agrees at 9 bases. The CDR3 spans 13 residues. Losses at the gene ends were 8 bases for V and 3 bases for J; bases not matched to a gene: 5. CDR1 is MNHNS, CDR2 SASEGT, per germline. CDR3 DNA: TGTGCCAGCGAGACAGGGGGGAGCTACGAGCAGTACTTC. It yields the protein CASETGGSYEQYF.

The gene calls are TRBV4-3 and TRBJ1-1; possible D gene TRBD1, 6 bases. This CDR3 spans 16 amino acids. Germline assignment: CDR1 LGHNA and CDR2 YSLEER. V was cut by 0 bases and J by 1 base, with 12 bases left in between. CDR3 coding DNA: TGCGCCAGCAGCCAAGAATCGACGGGACAGAACACTGAAGCTTTCTTT. Translation gives CASSQESTGQNTEAFF.

This clone has only one observation. This sequence joins TRBV5-1 and TRBJ2-1, with 9 bases fitting TRBD1. The CDR3 has 15 residues. V dropped 0 bases and J dropped 7; count of bases not matched to a gene: 5. The germline gives CDR1 SGHRS, CDR2 YFSETQ. In nucleotides, the CDR3 is TGCGCCAGCAGCTTGGCCGGGACAGGGCAAAATGAGCAGTTCTTC. Protein product: CASSLAGTGQNEQFF.

The rearrangement joins TRBV5-8 to TRBJ1-2, with TRBD1 as a possible D gene (5 bases). Trimming stripped 0 bases from V and 12 bases from J, with 12 bases between. Germline V gene sequence: CDR1 SGHTS, CDR2 YDEGEE. The CDR3 has 12 amino acids. CDR3 region: CASSLVGRANTF. CDR3 bases: TGTGCCAGCAGCTTGGTTGGCAGGGCGAACACCTTC.

The rearrangement joins TRBV7-9 to TRBJ1-1; D is unresolved. This CDR3 region has 14 residues. Germline CDR1 reads SEHNR; CDR2 reads FQNEAQ (reference sequence). Trimming cost V 1 base and J 0 bases, with 6 bases left between them. The CDR3 region has the DNA TGTGCCAGCAGCTTAGGGCAGGTGAACACTGAAGCTTTCTTT. This encodes CASSLGQVNTEAFF.

The chain recombines TRBV2 with TRBJ2-5; 10 nucleotides align to TRBD2. Unmatched junction bases numbered 4, after V lost 4 bases and J lost 2 bases. The CDR3 totals 15 residues. Germline V lookup: CDR1 SNHLY, CDR2 FYNNEI. The CDR3 sequence: CASSGGLARQETQYF. The CDR3 DNA is TGTGCCAGCAGTGGGGGACTAGCGAGACAAGAGACCCAGTACTTC. Variable domain in full (rest from reference TRBV2 and TRBJ2-5): EPEVTQTPSHQVTQMGQEVILRCVPISNHLYFYWYRQILGQKVEFLVSFYNNEISEKSEIFDDQFSVERPDGSNFTLKIRSTKLEDSAMYFCASSGGLARQETQYFGPGTRLLVL.

This chain uses TRBV6-1 with TRBJ2-7; 7 nucleotides agree with TRBD1. With 4 bases clipped from V and 8 bases from J, the junction kept 11 bases outside the gene matches. Germline CDR1 and CDR2: MNHNS and SASEGT. This CDR3 has 14 residues. The DNA of the CDR3 is TGTGCCAGCAGTGGACAGGGATTACGTCTAAAGCAGTACTTC. The encoded protein is CASSGQGLRLKQYF.

This clone was detected a few times. Compared with germline, one end of the junction differs, possibly owing to a read error. The chain links TRBV14 to TRBJ2-3; 14 nucleotides align to TRBD2. Germline loops: CDR1 SGHDN, CDR2 FVKESK. The CDR3 is made up of 17 amino acids. Written as DNA, the CDR3 is TGTGCCAGCAGTCAAGGACTAGCGGGAGGACGGGGAGATACGCAGTATTTT. Amino acids: CASSQGLAGGRGDTQYF.

This chain connects TRBV6-6 to TRBJ1-1; possibly TRBD1 for D (5 bases). Trimming took 1 base from V and 7 from J, leaving 10 bases between them. The CDR3 consists of 13 residues. Germline V gene data show CDR1 as MNHNY and CDR2 as SVGAGI (reference sequence). CDR3 sequence reads: CASSYLGGGEAFF. The CDR3, as DNA: TGTGCCAGCAGTTACTTGGGGGGGGGTGAAGCTTTCTTT.

The chain uses TRBV7-3 and TRBJ2-1; TRBD2 agrees at 13 bases. With 4 bases clipped from V and 5 bases from J, the junction kept 2 bases outside the gene matches. CDR1 and CDR2 from the germline V gene are SGHTA and FQGTGA. The CDR3 is made up of 15 amino acids. As DNA, the CDR3 is TGTGCCAGCAGCTCGGGACTAGCGGGACACAATGAGCAGTTCTTC. It yields the protein CASSSGLAGHNEQFF.

The gene calls are TRBV7-3 and TRBJ2-6; TRBD1 is a possible D gene (6 bases). V was cut by 5 bases and J by 4 bases, with 15 bases left in between. This CDR3 is 16 amino acids long. CDR1 and CDR2 from the germline V gene are SGHTA and FQGTGA. The CDR3 region is CASSLGQSAGANVLTF. DNA of the CDR3: TGTGCCAGCAGCCTAGGACAGTCAGCCGGGGCCAACGTCCTGACTTTC.

The J gene is TRBJ2-1, the V gene TRBV5-4; TRBD1 is a possible D gene (8 bases). This CDR3 region has 19 residues. V lost 3 bases to trimming and J lost 3 bases, with 25 bases between them. Germline V CDR1 and CDR2: SGHNT, YYREEE (reference sequence). The DNA for the CDR3 is TGTGCCAGCAGCTCACAGGGGGGGCAAGGGAGTTTGAACTACAATGAGCAGTTCTTC. This codes for CASSSQGGQGSLNYNEQFF. Full variable domain (rest looked up from reference TRBV5-4 and TRBJ2-1): ETGVTQSPTHLIKTRGQQVTLRCSSQSGHNTVSWYQQALGQGPQFIFQYYREEENGRGNFPPRFSGLQFPNYSSELNVNALELDDSALYLCASSSQGGQGSLNYNEQFFGPGTRLTVL.

This chain connects TRBV7-2 to TRBJ1-2; 7 bases match TRBD1. This CDR3 is built from 22 residues. CDR1 is SGHTA and CDR2 is FQGNSA in the germline V gene. V gave up 0 bases and J gave up 2 bases; unmatched junction bases: 24. CDR3 in amino acids: CASSLARRGPFNDPTFNYGYTF. The CDR3 bases are TGTGCCAGCAGCTTAGCGCGAAGGGGGCCCTTTAATGATCCGACATTCAACTATGGCTACACCTTC.